The present entry profiles one T cell receptor (beta chain) with its context. The germline V and J ends were trimmed by 4 bases and 5 bases, with 14 bases remaining between them. Germline lookup yields CDR1 SQVTM and CDR2 ANQGSEA. The CDR3 sequence is 14 residues long. This sample was taken from a study of blood T cell repertoires in COVID-19. About the study: Samples of COVID-19 (acute and convalescent) were obtained from the United States, Italy and Spain. PBMCs, B-cell-depleted T cells, or T cells provided the cDNA or gDNA that made up the material.

As originally analysed: Amplification from reference gene primers served as the basis for estimated nucleated cell counts. Profiled with immunoSEQ multiplex PCR; TCRdb holds only in-frame clones, not every one. That table gives V, J and clone size, and the DNA gave D and trimming. The profile shows roughly 100,000 clones, roughly 80% of them singletons. The source is a woman of 80 years or more with acute or convalescent COVID-19. The gene calls are TRBV29-1 and TRBJ2-2; TRBD2 might be the D (6 bases). The sequenced material came from peripheral blood. The CDR3 sequence is CSVARGMGTGELFF. CDR3 DNA sequence: TGCAGCGTTGCGCGGGGAATGGGGACCGGGGAGCTGTTTTTT.